This TCR beta chain came from a study of cytomegalovirus exposure and HLA in healthy donors. Findings and limits, study-wide: Apart from CMV serostatus, no immune exposure information was available.

With respect to this clone: Its antigen is not known.

This CDR3 is 15 amino acids long. V was trimmed by 0 bases and J by 0 bases, leaving 8 bases between them. In germline, CDR1 is KGHSH, CDR2 LQKENI. The PCR ran on 60 Vbeta and 13 Jbeta primers. TCRdb's table, derived via immunoSEQ multiplex PCR, lists solely in-frame clones and lacks some. The top ten clones hold less than 7% of a sample with some 35,000 clones, approximately 55% of them seen once. The sequencing sample was made of PBMCs. This receptor was obtained from a woman between 40 and 50 years old in good health and CMV-seropositive. This chain joins TRBV18 and TRBJ1-1; no clear D. The CDR3, as DNA: TGTGCCAGCTCACCACCCGGCGGCATGAACACTGAAGCTTTCTTT. It is translated as CASSPPGGMNTEAFF. Drawing the rest from reference TRBV18 and TRBJ1-1, the complete variable domain is NAGVMQNPRHLVRRRGQEARLRCSPMKGHSHVYWYRQLPEEGLKFMVYLQKENIIDESGMPKERFSAEFPKEGPSILRIQQVVRGDSAAYFCASSPPGGMNTEAFFGQGTRLTVV.